The present T cell receptor beta chain was sequenced within a study of T cell responses to AZD1222 COVID-19 vaccine. Trimming pared 6 bases from V and 2 bases from J, leaving 6 bases between. Germline loops: CDR1 MDHEN, CDR2 SYDVKM. The CDR3 consists of 12 residues. Assay: immunoSEQ multiplex PCR; the TCRdb copy retains only in-frame clones and omits some. The table shows roughly 150,000 clones, with 90% occurring only once. This chain links TRBV28 with TRBJ2-3; D unresolved. This sample comprised peripheral blood, obtained 28 days after the second AZD1222 dose. This TCR came from an adult who received the AZD1222 COVID-19 vaccine. The chain's CDR3 is CASRQTTDTQYF. DNA for the CDR3: TGTGCCAGCAGACAGACCACAGATACGCAGTATTTT. Together with reference TRBV28 and TRBJ2-3, the CDR3 gives the full variable domain: DVKVTQSSRYLVKRTGEKVFLECVQDMDHENMFWYRQDPGLGLRLIYFSYDVKMKEKGDIPEGYSVSREKKERFSLILESASTNQTSMYLCASRQTTDTQYFGPGTRLTVL.